This TCR beta chain was captured by sequencing in a study of blood T cell repertoires in COVID-19. Germline loops: CDR1 KGHDR, CDR2 SFDVKD. Trimming at V came to 3 bases and at J to 8 bases, leaving 14 bases not matched to a gene. This CDR3 has 18 residues. TCRdb's copy holds only in-frame clones and misses some; the assay was immunoSEQ multiplex PCR. Of 150,000 to 200,000 clones listed, roughly 80% were seen once; the top ten hold approximately 5.9%. The chain links TRBV24-1 to TRBJ2-1; 11 nucleotides line up with TRBD2. The sequence came from a woman between 35 and 50 years old with COVID-19, enrolled during active disease. Specimen: peripheral blood. This CDR3 is CATSDPRQLAGEKDEQFF. The DNA for the CDR3 is TGTGCCACCAGTGATCCCCGCCAACTAGCGGGAGAGAAGGATGAGCAGTTCTTC.